The entry below gives a single T cell receptor beta chain sequence along with its context. The CDR3 totals 15 residues. V lost 7 bases and J 1 base, leaving 17 bases between the germline ends. Germline values: CDR1 SQVTM, CDR2 ANQGSEA. This specimen comes from a study of OX40 agonist ivuxolimab in advanced cancers. Study-level information: Patients with hepatocellular carcinoma, melanoma, renal cell or head and neck cancer made up the dose-escalation patients. A mean age of roughly 62 years, range about 23 to 90, was recorded, and roughly 83% were male. Three patients responded partially, comprising one with hepatocellular carcinoma and two with cutaneous melanoma.

The protocol was immunoSEQ multiplex PCR, while the TCRdb copy is restricted to in-frame clones and leaves out a portion. The sample lists under 95,000 clones, about 88% occurring once. The starting material was CD4+ or CD8+ T cells sorted from blood, obtained in a trial of the OX40 agonist ivuxolimab. The rearrangement joins TRBV29-1 to TRBJ2-4, with D possibly being TRBD1 (6 bases). The receptor's source is an adult with an advanced solid tumor such as melanoma, head and neck, liver or kidney cancer. The CDR3 DNA follows: TGCAGCGCCCAAGCCACAGGGTCCGCCAAAAACATTCAGTACTTC. Protein sequence: CSAQATGSAKNIQYF.